This TCR beta chain was identified in a study of metastatic and nonmetastatic thyroid tumors. Study in general: Repertoires from blood and tumor or nodule tissue of malignant and benign thyroid patients were compared. The study, taken as a whole, reports: Reports indicated that malignant thyroid tumors showed significantly higher TCR beta diversity than benign nodules did, in blood and tumor.

The CDR3 loop spans 14 amino acids. CDR1 is MNHNS and CDR2 is SASEGT in the germline V gene. V was pared by 7 bases and J by 3 bases, with 16 bases between. Judged by abundance, this clone is medium-sized. What it binds is unknown. No treatment of any kind had been given to any patient before thyroid surgery. In the original workflow: The study built a papillary thyroid cancer distant-metastasis classifier from CDR3 differences across clinicopathological groups. TCRdb re-analyzed the PCR reads through MiXCR. TCRdb's processing, not the study's, gives the V and J calls here. The sample records 25,000 to 30,000 clones, about 15% being singletons.

This TCR was recovered from a male donor with papillary thyroid cancer or a benign thyroid nodule (not recorded which). Some clones in this sample may be carry-over from other donors' samples. The chain links TRBV6-1 to TRBJ2-7, with D perhaps assigned TRBD1 or TRBD2 (6 bases each). Input material: blood. This chain's CDR3 is CASNTRGGYYEQYF. DNA for the CDR3: TGTGCCAGCAACACCCGAGGGGGGTACTACGAGCAGTACTTC.